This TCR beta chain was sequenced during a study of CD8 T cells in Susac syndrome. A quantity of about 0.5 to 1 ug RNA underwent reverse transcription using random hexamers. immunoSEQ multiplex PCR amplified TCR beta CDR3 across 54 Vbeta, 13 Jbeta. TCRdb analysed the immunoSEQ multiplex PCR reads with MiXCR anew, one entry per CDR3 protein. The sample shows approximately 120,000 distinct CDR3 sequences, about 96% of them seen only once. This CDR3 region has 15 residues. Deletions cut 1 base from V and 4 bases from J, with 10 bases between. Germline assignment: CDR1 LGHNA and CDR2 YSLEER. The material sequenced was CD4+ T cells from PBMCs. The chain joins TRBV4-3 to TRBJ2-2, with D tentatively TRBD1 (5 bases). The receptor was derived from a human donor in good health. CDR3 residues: CASSQGDSSTGELFF. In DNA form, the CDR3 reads TGCGCCAGCAGCCAAGGAGACAGCAGCACCGGGGAGCTGTTTTTT.